These T cell receptor beta chains were read from a single sample in a study of blood T cell repertoires in COVID-19. TCRdb's table, derived via immunoSEQ multiplex PCR, lists solely in-frame clones and lacks some. The repertoire holds under 150,000 clones, 75% to 90% seen once, with under 2.5% in the top ten. Material for sequencing was peripheral blood. The receptors stem from an older man with acute or convalescent COVID-19. The CDR3 runs from the conserved cysteine through the conserved F or W. D genes are given only for firm matches. Size tells how often a clone was seen (once, few, many) or the class of an expanded clone, and some rows leave it out.

TGCGCCAGCAGCTTGGAGGTGGGCAGCGGGGAAAAACTGTTTTTT CASSLEVGSGEKLFF - - TRBJ1-4 TRBV5-1
TGTGCCAGCAGCCACAGGGGACCGACCTCTGGAAACACCATATATTTT CASSHRGPTSGNTIYF - TRBD1 TRBJ1-3 TRBV5-4
TGTGCCACCAGTGATTTGGGTAGTAAGTCCTACAATGAGCAGTTCTTC CATSDLGSKSYNEQFF few - TRBJ2-1 TRBV24-1
TGCGCCAGCAGGCTGACAGGGACCACTGAAGCTTTCTTT CASRLTGTTEAFF - TRBD1 TRBJ1-1 TRBV5-1
TGCGCCAGCAGCGTGGGACAGTACAATGAGCAGTTCTTC CASSVGQYNEQFF - TRBD1 TRBJ2-1 TRBV5-1
TGTGCCAGCAGGCCTACGGGAAACAGGGGCTCCTATAATTCACCCCTCCACTTT CASRPTGNRGSYNSPLHF - TRBD1 TRBJ1-6 TRBV9
TGTGCCAGCAGCTTTTATACAGGGATGAACACTGAAGCTTTCTTT CASSFYTGMNTEAFF - - TRBJ1-1 TRBV5-8
TGCGCCAGCAGCATGGGACAGGGCCAAGAGACCCAGTACTTC CASSMGQGQETQYF - TRBD1 TRBJ2-5 TRBV5-1
TGTGCCAGCAGCCAAGATCGCCCGGAGGAGCAGTACTTC CASSQDRPEEQYF - - TRBJ2-7 TRBV3-1/TRBV3-2
TGTGCCAGCAGCCGCGGTTTGGCGCAGTACTTC CASSRGLAQYF - - TRBJ2-7 TRBV14
TGTGCCAGCAGCCCGAAGGGACAGGAAACTAACTATGGCTACACCTTC CASSPKGQETNYGYTF - - TRBJ1-2 TRBV21-1
TGTGCCAGCAGGAGAACAGGGGAGACAGATACGCAGTATTTT CASRRTGETDTQYF - TRBD1 TRBJ2-3 TRBV25-1
TGTGCCAGCAGTTTAAAGGGGGCGCCGAACACTGAAGCTTTCTTT CASSLKGAPNTEAFF - TRBD1 TRBJ1-1 TRBV27
TGTGCCACCAGGACTAGCGGGGGGTTAGATACGCAGTATTTT CATRTSGGLDTQYF - TRBD2 TRBJ2-3 TRBV15
TGTGCCAGCAGCCCCGGGACAGGTTACGTACTCCACTTT CASSPGTGYVLHF - TRBD1 TRBJ1-6 TRBV12-3/TRBV12-4
TGCGCCAGCAGTCTGGACAGGGGCTACGTTGAAGCTTTCTTT CASSLDRGYVEAFF - TRBD1 TRBJ1-1 TRBV5-1
TGTGCCAGTAGTATGGCGGACACCGGGGAGCTGTTTTTT CASSMADTGELFF once - TRBJ2-2 TRBV19
TGTGCCACCGGGGGGAGCTTTGGGGCCAACGTCCTGACTTTC CATGGSFGANVLTF - TRBD2 TRBJ2-6 TRBV3-1/TRBV3-2
TGTGCCAGCAGCTCACGGAGCGGCGCCTACGAGCAGTACTTC CASSSRSGAYEQYF - - TRBJ2-7 TRBV7-2